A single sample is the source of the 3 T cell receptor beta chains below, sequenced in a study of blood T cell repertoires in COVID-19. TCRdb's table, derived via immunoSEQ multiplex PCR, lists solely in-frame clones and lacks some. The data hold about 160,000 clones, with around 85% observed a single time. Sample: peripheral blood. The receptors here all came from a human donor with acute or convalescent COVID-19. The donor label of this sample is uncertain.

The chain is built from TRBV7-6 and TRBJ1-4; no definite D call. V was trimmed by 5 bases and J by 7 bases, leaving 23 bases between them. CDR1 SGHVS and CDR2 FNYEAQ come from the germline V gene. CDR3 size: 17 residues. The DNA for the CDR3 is TGTGCCAGCAGCCGTTACCTCCCTCTACTTCGGGGTGAAAAACTGTTTTTT. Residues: CASSRYLPLLRGEKLFF.

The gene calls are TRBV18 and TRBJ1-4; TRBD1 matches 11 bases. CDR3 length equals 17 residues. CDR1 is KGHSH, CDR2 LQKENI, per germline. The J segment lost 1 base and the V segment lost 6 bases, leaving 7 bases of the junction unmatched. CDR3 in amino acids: CASSQPGQGETNEKLFF. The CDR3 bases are TGTGCCAGCTCGCAACCGGGACAGGGGGAAACTAATGAAAAACTGTTTTTT.

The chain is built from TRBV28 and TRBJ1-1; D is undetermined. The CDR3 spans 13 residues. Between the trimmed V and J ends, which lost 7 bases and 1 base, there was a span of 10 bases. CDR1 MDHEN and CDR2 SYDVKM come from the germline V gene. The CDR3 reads CASTLTGNTEAFF. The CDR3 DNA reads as TGTGCCAGCACCTTGACGGGGAACACTGAAGCTTTCTTT.